A selection of T cell receptor beta chains follows, all from one sample in a study of blood T cell repertoires in COVID-19. The protocol was immunoSEQ multiplex PCR, while the TCRdb copy is restricted to in-frame clones and leaves out a portion. Of a few hundred thousand clones in the sample, 80% to 90% were seen once. Specimen: peripheral blood. These receptors were taken from a man aged 55 to 69 with acute or convalescent COVID-19. The CDR3 runs from the conserved cysteine through the conserved F or W. D genes are given only for firm matches.

V gene	J gene	D gene	CDR3 protein	CDR3 DNA
TRBV19	TRBJ2-7	TRBD2	CASSLLQRGGKDEQYF	TGTGCCAGTAGTCTACTCCAGCGGGGAGGGAAGGACGAGCAGTACTTC
TRBV6-5	TRBJ2-3	-	CASKPIGGHTDTQYF	TGTGCCAGCAAGCCGATCGGGGGGCACACAGATACGCAGTATTTT
TRBV14	TRBJ2-2	TRBD1	CASSQHQGAGELFF	TGTGCCAGCAGCCAACATCAGGGGGCCGGGGAGCTGTTTTTT
TRBV11-2	TRBJ1-4	TRBD1	CASSLMAGGFNEKLFF	TGTGCCAGCAGCTTAATGGCAGGGGGCTTTAATGAAAAACTGTTTTTT
TRBV11-3	TRBJ1-6	TRBD1	CASSLDTLRPGQGAEIGNSPLHF	TGTGCCAGCAGCTTAGATACGCTAAGACCGGGACAGGGGGCCGAGATCGGGAATTCACCCCTCCACTTT
TRBV24-1	TRBJ2-1	-	CATSDLASAQLGSYNEQFF	TGTGCCACCAGTGATTTGGCCTCGGCTCAGCTAGGCTCCTACAATGAGCAGTTCTTC
TRBV11-3	TRBJ2-7	-	CASSLLRGYEQYF	TGTGCCAGCAGCTTATTACGAGGGTACGAGCAGTACTTC
TRBV11-2	TRBJ1-2	-	CASSLGLGYTF	TGTGCCAGCAGCTTAGGTCTTGGCTACACCTTC
TRBV4-1	TRBJ1-3	-	CASSQGQKAGTTGNTIYF	TGCGCCAGCAGCCAAGGTCAGAAAGCTGGGACTACTGGAAACACCATATATTTT
TRBV27	TRBJ2-5	-	CASSLKSGASYETQYF	TGTGCCAGCAGTTTAAAGTCAGGGGCCTCATACGAGACCCAGTACTTC
TRBV2	TRBJ2-2	-	CASRGPRAGELFF	TGTGCCAGCAGGGGCCCGAGGGCCGGGGAGCTGTTTTTT